Shown below are 20 T cell receptor beta chains from a single sample sequenced in a study of vaccination and CD4 T cells after COVID-19. Sequencing of cultured CD4+ T cell DNA used the Oncomine TCR Beta short-read assay. MiXCR, applied by TCRdb to the PCR reads, yields one record per CDR3 protein. The table records around 20,000 distinct CDR3 sequences, roughly 47% of them present only once. Treatment reported: roughly 10-day PBMC culture with coronavirus spike peptide pools or control peptides (ViraFEST assay). These receptors' antigens are unknown. This specimen was CD4+ T cells from blood, cultured in vitro, taken before SARS-CoV-2 vaccination. All receptors derive from a human donor who had recovered from COVID-19.

This clonotype was observed a few times. CDR3 region: CASSVQGRGQPQHF. Here the CDR3 DNA reads TGTGCCAGCAGCGTTCAGGGGAGGGGGCAGCCCCAGCATTTT. V is TRBV7-9 and J is TRBJ1-5; perhaps TRBD1 as D (6 bases). V was cut by 5 bases and J by 7 bases, with 15 bases left in between. The V gene's germline CDR1 is SEHNR and CDR2 FQNEAQ (reference sequence). This CDR3 contains 14 residues.

This clonotype was observed a handful of times. The chain carries TRBV20-1 and TRBJ2-2; tentatively, D is TRBD1 (5 bases). Trimming removed 6 bases at V and 0 bases at J, with 11 bases between. The CDR3 consists of 14 residues. CDR1 is DFQATT, CDR2 SNEGSKA, per germline (reference sequence). The CDR3 protein is CSAQSGTNTGELFF. The DNA for the CDR3 is TGCAGTGCACAGTCAGGGACGAACACCGGGGAGCTGTTTTTT.

CDR3 loop: CASSPPGSYEQYF. CDR3 nucleotide sequence: TGTGCCAGCAGCCCCCCCGGGAGCTACGAGCAGTACTTC. V usage is TRBV11-3 and J usage is TRBJ2-7, with TRBD2 as a possible D gene (6 bases). CDR3 length equals 13 residues. Trimming cost V 5 bases and J 3 bases, with 11 bases left between them. Germline V gene lookup returns CDR1 SGHNT and CDR2 YENEEA. The whole variable domain, remainder taken from reference TRBV11-3 and TRBJ2-7, is EAGVVQSPRYKIIEKKQPVAFWCNPISGHNTLYWYLQNLGQGPELLIRYENEEAVDDSQLPKDRFSAERLKGVDSTLKIQPAELGDSAVYLCASSPPGSYEQYFGPGTRLTVT.

This clonotype appeared a few times. The chain couples TRBV20-1 to TRBJ2-5; the match to TRBD2 covers 7 bases. The CDR3 sequence is 14 residues long. With V trimmed by 3 bases and J by 1 base, 5 bases remained unmatched. The germline CDR1 and CDR2 sequences are DFQATT and SNEGSKA (reference sequence). CDR3 in DNA: TGCAGTGCTAGCTTGGGACTAATCCAAGAGACCCAGTACTTC. Its translation is CSASLGLIQETQYF.

V and J are TRBV27 and TRBJ1-5; 8 nucleotides align to TRBD1. The CDR3 has 13 amino acids. Germline V lookup: CDR1 MNHEY, CDR2 SMNVEV (reference sequence). Germline trimming cut 5 bases from V and 6 bases from J; bases unmatched to any gene: 3. The CDR3 spells CASSITGGQPQHF. The CDR3 nucleotides read TGTGCCAGCAGTATAACAGGGGGTCAGCCCCAGCATTTT.

This sequence joins TRBV5-4 and TRBJ1-6; TRBD1 matches at 7 bases. Germline V gene lookup returns CDR1 SGHNT and CDR2 YYREEE (reference sequence). This CDR3 is built from 14 residues. V lost 5 bases, J lost 5 bases, and 4 bases stayed unmatched. This CDR3 reads CASRTGQDNSPLHF. The DNA of the CDR3 is TGTGCCAGCAGGACCGGACAGGATAATTCACCCCTCCACTTT.

The sample holds a few counts of this clonotype. The chain couples TRBV12-3 or TRBV12-4 to TRBJ2-5; 11 positions agree with TRBD2. The junction had 1 base not matched to a gene; V was cut back by 5 bases and J by 2 bases. The CDR3 length is 14 residues. The CDR3 DNA follows: TGTGCCAGCAGTAGGACTAGCGGGCAAGAGACCCAGTACTTC. Protein product: CASSRTSGQETQYF.

The rearrangement joins TRBV11-3 to TRBJ2-3, with 8 positions matching TRBD2. Germline V lookup: CDR1 SGHNT, CDR2 YENEEA. The CDR3 consists of 16 residues. The V and J ends lost 3 bases and 0 bases, in that order; junction bases with no gene match: 5. Here the CDR3 reads CASSFRTSLSTDTQYF. CDR3 in DNA: TGTGCCAGCAGCTTTCGGACTAGCCTTAGCACAGATACGCAGTATTTT.

The V and J genes are TRBV6-1 and TRBJ2-4; D is ambiguous. CDR1 and CDR2 (germline): MNHNS, SASEGT. V was pared by 4 bases and J by 0 bases, with 10 bases between. The CDR3 is 15 residues long. The chain's CDR3 is CASSAAPLAKNIQYF. CDR3 sequence (DNA): TGTGCCAGCAGTGCGGCGCCCCTAGCCAAAAACATTCAGTACTTC.

The chain has TRBV5-6 and TRBJ2-4; TRBD2 is a possible D gene (6 bases). Germline CDR1 reads SGHDT; CDR2 reads YYEEEE. The CDR3 runs 14 residues. The V and J ends lost 4 bases and 15 bases respectively, with 23 bases between them. The CDR3 sequence is CASSPGTRDPRRYF. The DNA for the CDR3 is TGTGCCAGCAGCCCGGGGACGCGGGACCCCCGTCGGTACTTC.

The rearrangement joins TRBV7-2 to TRBJ2-3; the D is unclear. Germline CDR1 reads SGHTA; CDR2 reads FQGNSA. V was cut by 4 bases and J by 5 bases, with 10 bases left in between. The CDR3 is made up of 13 amino acids. The CDR3 reads CASSSGRLDTQYF. In DNA, the CDR3 is TGTGCCAGCAGCTCCGGACGGCTAGATACGCAGTATTTT. Looking up the rest from reference TRBV7-2 and TRBJ2-3 gives the full variable domain: GAGVSQSPSNKVTEKGKDVELRCDPISGHTALYWYRQSLGQGLEFLIYFQGNSAPDKSGLPSDRFSAERTGGSVSTLTIQRTQQEDSAVYLCASSSGRLDTQYFGPGTRLTVL.

V usage is TRBV5-1 and J usage is TRBJ1-2; 9 bases match TRBD1. Germline V gene lookup returns CDR1 SGHRS and CDR2 YFSETQ. V lost 4 bases to trimming and J lost 8 bases; unmatched junction nucleotides: 12. CDR3 length: 15 amino acids. CDR3 in DNA: TGCGCCAGCAGCCTGGCCGGGACAGGGAACGGCGGCTACACCTTC. Encoded protein: CASSLAGTGNGGYTF.

This chain uses TRBV12-3 or TRBV12-4 with TRBJ2-7; the D is unclear. The CDR3 is made up of 12 amino acids. The V gene lost 6 bases and the J gene lost 6 bases, with 12 bases spanning the gap. As DNA, the CDR3 is TGTGCCAGCAGGAGAGGTCTGAGCGAGCAGTACTTC. Translated, it gives CASRRGLSEQYF.

CDR3 region: CASSLSRGASYNEQFF. The CDR3 nucleotides are TGTGCCAGCAGCTTATCACGCGGAGCCTCCTACAATGAGCAGTTCTTC. The chain links TRBV7-3 to TRBJ2-1, with unresolved D. CDR1 is SGHTA, CDR2 FQGTGA, per germline. The CDR3 sequence is 16 residues long. The ends were cut back, 2 bases at V and 0 bases at J, with 11 bases in the middle. Based on the CDR3 plus reference TRBV7-3 and TRBJ2-1, the full variable domain is GAGVSQTPSNKVTEKGKYVELRCDPISGHTALYWYRQSLGQGPEFLIYFQGTGAADDSGLPNDRFFAVRPEGSVSTLKIQRTERGDSAVYLCASSLSRGASYNEQFFGPGTRLTVL.

This clonotype was seen only a few times. In nucleotides, the CDR3 is TGTGCCAGCAGCTTAGGAGCGGCCCAGGAGTTAGAGACCCAGTACTTC. It encodes CASSLGAAQELETQYF. The rearrangement uses TRBV11-3 and TRBJ2-5; D is possibly TRBD2 (5 bases). Trimming stripped 1 base from V and 4 bases from J, with 16 bases between. Germline V gene sequence: CDR1 SGHNT, CDR2 YENEEA. This CDR3 is 16 amino acids long.

The chain links TRBV7-2 to TRBJ1-4, with unresolved D. This CDR3 is built from 11 residues. CDR1 is SGHTA and CDR2 is FQGNSA in the germline V gene. V lost 8 bases to trimming and J lost 6 bases, with 7 bases between them. The CDR3 loop reads CASGRDEKLFF. CDR3 DNA: TGTGCCAGCGGTCGGGATGAAAAACTGTTTTTT.

The chain joins TRBV14 to TRBJ1-1; possible D gene TRBD1, 6 bases. This CDR3 comprises 14 residues. Germline CDR1 is SGHDN and CDR2 is FVKESK. Deletions cut 1 base from V and 5 bases from J, with 11 bases between. The CDR3 spells CASSQVRGGTEAFF. CDR3 nucleotide sequence: TGTGCCAGCAGCCAAGTCAGGGGAGGGACTGAAGCTTTCTTT.

This clonotype has only one observation. The V gene is TRBV20-1, the J gene TRBJ2-7, with D tentatively TRBD2 (5 bases). The germline V and J ends were trimmed by 6 bases and 6 bases, with 18 bases remaining between them. The CDR3 is made up of 13 amino acids. Germline V gives CDR1 DFQATT, CDR2 SNEGSKA (reference sequence). CDR3 loop: CSARAPDVGEQYF. DNA for the CDR3: TGCAGTGCGAGGGCCCCGGATGTCGGCGAGCAGTACTTC.

J is TRBJ2-1 and V is TRBV20-1, with D hard to call. Trimming took 4 bases from V and 0 from J, leaving 16 bases between them. Germline values: CDR1 DFQATT, CDR2 SNEGSKA (reference sequence). This CDR3 has 16 amino acids. In nucleotides, the CDR3 is TGCAGTGCTATCTTTTCCAGAAAAATCTCCTACAATGAGCAGTTCTTC. This translates into CSAIFSRKISYNEQFF.

In its sample, this clonotype was seen a few times. The gene calls are TRBV19 and TRBJ1-2, with D tentatively TRBD1 (6 bases). Per germline, CDR1 LNHDA and CDR2 SQIVND (reference sequence). The CDR3 consists of 14 residues. V lost 8 bases and J 5 bases, leaving 18 bases between the germline ends. This CDR3 is CASSLPGARYGYTF. The CDR3 DNA is TGTGCCAGTTCCCTCCCAGGGGCGCGGTATGGCTACACCTTC. Complete variable domain (other parts from reference TRBV19 and TRBJ1-2): DGGITQSPKYLFRKEGQNVTLSCEQNLNHDAMYWYRQDPGQGLRLIYYSQIVNDFQKGDIAEGYSVSREKKESFPLTVTSAQKNPTAFYLCASSLPGARYGYTFGSGTRLTVV.